This is a list of T cell receptor beta chains from one sample in a study of blood T cell repertoires in COVID-19. Data came from immunoSEQ multiplex PCR; TCRdb stores just in-frame clones and leaves some out. Of more than 80,000 clones listed, about four fifths are singletons. The sequencing input was peripheral blood. Receptors were obtained from a woman aged 70 to 79 with acute or convalescent COVID-19. Both conserved end residues are part of each CDR3. The D gene is left open where the match is weak. Expanded clones get a size class; other rows say once, few or many, or leave the size out.

v_call: TRBV18; d_call: TRBD1; j_call: TRBJ2-5; clone_size: .; cdr3_nt: TGTGCCAGCTCACTCGTTCCTACCGACAGGGGTGGAGAGACCCAGTACTTC; cdr3_aa: CASSLVPTDRGGETQYF
v_call: TRBV27; d_call: .; j_call: TRBJ2-5; clone_size: few; cdr3_nt: TGTGCCAGCAGTTCCGGAGCAATCCAAGAGACCCAGTACTTC; cdr3_aa: CASSSGAIQETQYF
v_call: TRBV30; d_call: TRBD1; j_call: TRBJ2-3; clone_size: .; cdr3_nt: TGTGCCTGGAGTTCGGGACAGCCTGGGGATACGCAGTATTTT; cdr3_aa: CAWSSGQPGDTQYF
v_call: TRBV3-1/TRBV3-2; d_call: TRBD1; j_call: TRBJ1-3; clone_size: .; cdr3_nt: TGTGCCAGCAGCCAAGAGGGACAGCCTGGAAACACCATATATTTT; cdr3_aa: CASSQEGQPGNTIYF
v_call: TRBV19; d_call: .; j_call: TRBJ1-4; clone_size: .; cdr3_nt: TGTGCCAGTAGTCTCTTCTCAGCGGCGGGCTTTGAAAAACTGTTTTTT; cdr3_aa: CASSLFSAAGFEKLFF
v_call: TRBV4-1; d_call: .; j_call: TRBJ2-7; clone_size: .; cdr3_nt: TGCGCCAGCAGCCAAGCTCTGGGACTCCACACCTACGAGCAGTACTTC; cdr3_aa: CASSQALGLHTYEQYF
v_call: TRBV7-9; d_call: TRBD1; j_call: TRBJ1-1; clone_size: .; cdr3_nt: TGTGCCAGCAGCTTCAGGGGGCAACCGACTGAAGCTTTCTTT; cdr3_aa: CASSFRGQPTEAFF
v_call: TRBV5-6; d_call: TRBD1; j_call: TRBJ2-1; clone_size: few; cdr3_nt: TGTGCCAGCAGCTGGGGGACAGTCAATGAGCAGTTCTTC; cdr3_aa: CASSWGTVNEQFF
v_call: TRBV6-5; d_call: .; j_call: TRBJ1-2; clone_size: .; cdr3_nt: TGTGCCAGCAGTTTCAATTTCCAGGGGCCTCAGGGAGGCTACACCTTC; cdr3_aa: CASSFNFQGPQGGYTF
v_call: TRBV19; d_call: .; j_call: TRBJ1-2; clone_size: .; cdr3_nt: TGTGCCAGTAGTATCGGGCAAGGGGCGCCTAACTACACCTTC; cdr3_aa: CASSIGQGAPNYTF
v_call: TRBV28; d_call: .; j_call: TRBJ1-3; clone_size: .; cdr3_nt: TGTGCCAGCAGGGCGGGACGGTTGAGCTCTGGAAACACCATATATTTT; cdr3_aa: CASRAGRLSSGNTIYF
v_call: TRBV7-2; d_call: .; j_call: TRBJ2-2; clone_size: .; cdr3_nt: TGTGCCAGCAGCTGGACATCCAACACCGGGGAGCTGTTTTTT; cdr3_aa: CASSWTSNTGELFF
v_call: TRBV7-3; d_call: .; j_call: TRBJ1-3; clone_size: .; cdr3_nt: TGTGCCAGCAGCTTAACGCCAGGGACTGGAAACACCATATATTTT; cdr3_aa: CASSLTPGTGNTIYF
v_call: TRBV6-6; d_call: TRBD1; j_call: TRBJ1-2; clone_size: .; cdr3_nt: TGTGCCAGCAGTTACACGCCGGGACAGGGTAACTATGGCTACACCTTC; cdr3_aa: CASSYTPGQGNYGYTF
v_call: TRBV4-1; d_call: .; j_call: TRBJ1-2; clone_size: once; cdr3_nt: TGCGCCAGCAGCTTCCCTCGGGACGGGAGAGTCTATGGCTACACCTTC; cdr3_aa: CASSFPRDGRVYGYTF
v_call: TRBV5-1; d_call: TRBD2; j_call: TRBJ2-1; clone_size: .; cdr3_nt: TGCGCCAGCAGCTTTCGTACTAGCGGGGTGGAAGAGCAGTTCTTC; cdr3_aa: CASSFRTSGVEEQFF
v_call: TRBV24-1; d_call: TRBD1; j_call: TRBJ2-5; clone_size: .; cdr3_nt: TGTGCCACCAGTGATTCCGGGACAGGGCAAGGGGAGACCCAGTACTTC; cdr3_aa: CATSDSGTGQGETQYF
v_call: TRBV7-8; d_call: TRBD2; j_call: TRBJ2-3; clone_size: .; cdr3_nt: TGTGCCAGCAGCTTAGACCGGACTAGCGGGGGAGACACAGATACGCAGTATTTT; cdr3_aa: CASSLDRTSGGDTDTQYF
v_call: TRBV10-1; d_call: TRBD2; j_call: TRBJ2-2; clone_size: .; cdr3_nt: TGCGCCAGCAGTGAGGATTGGGGGGGCACCGGGGAGCTGTTTTTT; cdr3_aa: CASSEDWGGTGELFF
v_call: TRBV28; d_call: .; j_call: TRBJ1-5; clone_size: few; cdr3_nt: TGTGCCAGCCGTACTCCGGGGACAAGCAATCAGCCCCAGCATTTT; cdr3_aa: CASRTPGTSNQPQHF
v_call: TRBV11-3; d_call: TRBD1; j_call: TRBJ2-7; clone_size: .; cdr3_nt: TGTGCCAGCAGCCAGGGGACAGGGGCGTCCTACGAGCAGTACTTC; cdr3_aa: CASSQGTGASYEQYF
v_call: TRBV27; d_call: TRBD1; j_call: TRBJ1-2; clone_size: .; cdr3_nt: TGTGCCAGCACCCAAGCCGGGACAGCGGGCAGCTATGGCTACACCTTC; cdr3_aa: CASTQAGTAGSYGYTF
v_call: TRBV9; d_call: .; j_call: TRBJ1-2; clone_size: .; cdr3_nt: TGTGCCAGCAGCCCGGGGTTGGGGAACTATGGCTACACCTTC; cdr3_aa: CASSPGLGNYGYTF
v_call: TRBV5-1; d_call: TRBD1; j_call: TRBJ1-3; clone_size: few; cdr3_nt: TGCGCCAGCAGCTTATTGGACAGGGGCGCGTCTGGAAACACCATATATTTT; cdr3_aa: CASSLLDRGASGNTIYF
v_call: TRBV29-1; d_call: .; j_call: TRBJ2-3; clone_size: .; cdr3_nt: TGCAGCGTGGACTGGGGAGATACGCAGTATTTT; cdr3_aa: CSVDWGDTQYF
v_call: TRBV6-1; d_call: .; j_call: TRBJ1-4; clone_size: .; cdr3_nt: TGTGCCAGCAGTGAATGGGGCCCAATTGCAACTAATGAAAAACTGTTTTTT; cdr3_aa: CASSEWGPIATNEKLFF
v_call: TRBV6-5; d_call: TRBD2; j_call: TRBJ2-2; clone_size: once; cdr3_nt: TGTGCCAGTCAGCGGGGGAACACCGGGGAGCTGTTTTTT; cdr3_aa: CASQRGNTGELFF
v_call: TRBV27; d_call: TRBD2; j_call: TRBJ2-1; clone_size: .; cdr3_nt: TGTGCCAGCCAGTGGGGAGGGAGAAATGAGCAGTTCTTC; cdr3_aa: CASQWGGRNEQFF
v_call: TRBV11-2; d_call: .; j_call: TRBJ1-2; clone_size: once; cdr3_nt: TGTGCCAGCAGCTTAGGTGTAACCAGGGACTATGGCTACACCTTC; cdr3_aa: CASSLGVTRDYGYTF
v_call: TRBV7-9; d_call: .; j_call: TRBJ1-2; clone_size: few; cdr3_nt: TGTGCCAGCAGCCAAATTAACTATGGCTACACCTTC; cdr3_aa: CASSQINYGYTF
v_call: TRBV6-5; d_call: .; j_call: TRBJ2-7; clone_size: .; cdr3_nt: TGTGCCAGCAGTTACAGGCCCTTACAGAGTAGCGAGCAGTACTTC; cdr3_aa: CASSYRPLQSSEQYF
v_call: TRBV10-1; d_call: TRBD2; j_call: TRBJ2-2; clone_size: .; cdr3_nt: TGCGCCAGCAAGCGGGGGGCAGACGGGGAGCTGTTTTTT; cdr3_aa: CASKRGADGELFF
v_call: TRBV28; d_call: .; j_call: TRBJ2-5; clone_size: .; cdr3_nt: TGTGCCAGCACCGAACAGGGGAGGGAGACCCAGTACTTC; cdr3_aa: CASTEQGRETQYF
v_call: TRBV7-7; d_call: .; j_call: TRBJ2-1; clone_size: .; cdr3_nt: TGTGCTAGCAGTCGGACTGTGGGTGGGATGGGTGAGCAGTTCTTC; cdr3_aa: CASSRTVGGMGEQFF
v_call: TRBV5-1; d_call: TRBD1; j_call: TRBJ2-7; clone_size: .; cdr3_nt: TGCGCCAGCAGCTTTAACAGGGGTTACGACGAGCAGTACTTC; cdr3_aa: CASSFNRGYDEQYF
v_call: TRBV5-6; d_call: .; j_call: TRBJ1-4; clone_size: .; cdr3_nt: TGTGCCAGCAGCTCCACGGGGGAAACTAATGAAAAACTGTTTTTT; cdr3_aa: CASSSTGETNEKLFF
v_call: TRBV6-4; d_call: TRBD1; j_call: TRBJ2-2; clone_size: .; cdr3_nt: TGTGCCAGCAGTTCCTTTCCGAACAGGGGCACCGGGGAGCTGTTTTTT; cdr3_aa: CASSSFPNRGTGELFF
v_call: TRBV30; d_call: .; j_call: TRBJ2-3; clone_size: .; cdr3_nt: TGTGCCTGGAGTCCCGTAGGGGGTTACACAGATACGCAGTATTTT; cdr3_aa: CAWSPVGGYTDTQYF
v_call: TRBV11-2; d_call: TRBD1; j_call: TRBJ1-1; clone_size: .; cdr3_nt: TGTGCCAGCAGCACGGGACAGGGCTTGGTGAACACTGAAGCTTTCTTT; cdr3_aa: CASSTGQGLVNTEAFF
v_call: TRBV2; d_call: TRBD2; j_call: TRBJ2-7; clone_size: few; cdr3_nt: TGTGCCATTGCCGGGACTAGCTTCCACGAGCAGTACTTC; cdr3_aa: CAIAGTSFHEQYF
v_call: TRBV7-2; d_call: .; j_call: TRBJ2-7; clone_size: .; cdr3_nt: TGTGCCAGCAGTCAGGGGTATGAGACAGGAGCCTACGAGCAGTACTTC; cdr3_aa: CASSQGYETGAYEQYF
v_call: TRBV11-2; d_call: .; j_call: TRBJ1-2; clone_size: once; cdr3_nt: TGTGCCAGCAGCGCGCTATCGGGTGAAAACTATGGCTACACCTTC; cdr3_aa: CASSALSGENYGYTF
v_call: TRBV5-1; d_call: .; j_call: TRBJ2-3; clone_size: .; cdr3_nt: TGCGCCAGCAGGGAGAGCGGATCAGCAGATACGCAGTATTTT; cdr3_aa: CASRESGSADTQYF
v_call: TRBV6-1; d_call: TRBD2; j_call: TRBJ2-1; clone_size: once; cdr3_nt: TGTGCCAGCAGTGAAAGGAAGGTAGCGGGGTACAATGAGCAGTTCTTC; cdr3_aa: CASSERKVAGYNEQFF
v_call: TRBV19; d_call: .; j_call: TRBJ2-2; clone_size: .; cdr3_nt: TGTGCCGCCGGGGGCGGGGAGCTGTTTTTT; cdr3_aa: CAAGGGELFF
v_call: TRBV5-4; d_call: .; j_call: TRBJ2-5; clone_size: few; cdr3_nt: TGTGCCAGCAGCTTCGGAGGGGGCGGACGTGTGGAGACCCAGTACTTC; cdr3_aa: CASSFGGGGRVETQYF
v_call: TRBV5-1; d_call: .; j_call: TRBJ2-7; clone_size: .; cdr3_nt: TGCGCCAGCAGCCCAGTGCCAGACACAGCCTACGAGCAGTACTTC; cdr3_aa: CASSPVPDTAYEQYF
v_call: TRBV30; d_call: TRBD1; j_call: TRBJ2-2; clone_size: .; cdr3_nt: TGTGCCTGGAGCTCAGGGACAGGGAACACCGGGGAGCTGTTTTTT; cdr3_aa: CAWSSGTGNTGELFF
v_call: TRBV19; d_call: .; j_call: TRBJ1-3; clone_size: .; cdr3_nt: TGTGCCAGTGAGACAAGAGGGGGAAGAAACACCATATATTTT; cdr3_aa: CASETRGGRNTIYF
v_call: TRBV11-3; d_call: TRBD1; j_call: TRBJ1-6; clone_size: few; cdr3_nt: TGTGCCAGCAGCGTCTATCCGGGACAGGGATACTCCTATAATTCACCCCTCCACTTT; cdr3_aa: CASSVYPGQGYSYNSPLHF
v_call: TRBV5-1; d_call: .; j_call: TRBJ1-5; clone_size: .; cdr3_nt: TGCGCCAGCAGCTTGGCCGGTAGCGAGTTCCAGCCCCAGCATTTT; cdr3_aa: CASSLAGSEFQPQHF
v_call: TRBV5-8; d_call: TRBD1; j_call: TRBJ1-2; clone_size: .; cdr3_nt: TGTGCCAGCATTGCCCTGGGACAGGGGCATGGCTACACCTTC; cdr3_aa: CASIALGQGHGYTF
v_call: TRBV28; d_call: .; j_call: TRBJ2-1; clone_size: .; cdr3_nt: TGTGCCAGCAGTCAGGGCTCCTACAATGAGCAGTTCTTC; cdr3_aa: CASSQGSYNEQFF